This T cell receptor (beta chain) was sequenced during a study of blood T cell repertoires in COVID-19. Across the whole study: The samples span acute and convalescent COVID-19 from the United States, Italy and Spain. In each case, the material was cDNA or gDNA derived from T cells, B-cell-depleted T cells, or PBMCs.

In its sample, this clone was seen a few times. Followed longitudinally, the Seattle patients had been enrolled during active infection. Original data processing: Reference gene primer amplification yielded estimated nucleated cell counts. The repertoire was sequenced with immunoSEQ multiplex PCR; TCRdb's copy has only in-frame clones and lacks some. The DNA gave D and trimming, while V, J and clone size come from that table. The sample holds about 210,000 clones, around four fifths seen once. This receptor was obtained from a man in his fifties or sixties with COVID-19, enrolled during active disease. The sequencing sample was made of peripheral blood.

CDR3 residues: CASSIAQGGLQHF. CDR3 DNA sequence: TGTGCCAGTAGTATAGCCCAGGGCGGTCTCCAGCATTTT. The chain links TRBV19 to TRBJ1-5; D perhaps matches TRBD1 (5 bases). Trimming removed 1 base from V and 12 bases from J, with 13 bases in between. This CDR3 comprises 13 residues. The germline V gene encodes CDR1 LNHDA and CDR2 SQIVND (reference sequence). The variable domain in full, completed from reference TRBV19 and TRBJ1-5, reads DGGITQSPKYLFRKEGQNVTLSCEQNLNHDAMYWYRQDPGQGLRLIYYSQIVNDFQKGDIAEGYSVSREKKESFPLTVTSAQKNPTAFYLCASSIAQGGLQHFGDGTRLSIL.